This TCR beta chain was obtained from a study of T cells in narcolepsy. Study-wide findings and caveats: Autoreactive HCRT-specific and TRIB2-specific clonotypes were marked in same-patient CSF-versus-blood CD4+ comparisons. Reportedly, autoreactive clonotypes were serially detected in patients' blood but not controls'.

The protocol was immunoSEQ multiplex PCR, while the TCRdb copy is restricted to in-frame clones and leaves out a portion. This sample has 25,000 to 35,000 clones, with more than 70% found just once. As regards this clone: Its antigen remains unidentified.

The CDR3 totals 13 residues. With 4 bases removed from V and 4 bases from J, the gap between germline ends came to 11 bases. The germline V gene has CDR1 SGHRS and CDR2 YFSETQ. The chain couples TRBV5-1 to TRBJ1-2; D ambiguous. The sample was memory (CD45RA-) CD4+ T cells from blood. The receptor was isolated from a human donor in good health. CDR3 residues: CASSQSRLYGYTF. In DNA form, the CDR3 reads TGCGCCAGCAGCCAGAGTAGGCTCTATGGCTACACCTTC.